The present TCR beta chain was sequenced within a study of T-cell reconstitution after alpha-beta-depleted transplantation in children. Unique molecular identifiers were incorporated when the TCRbeta library was constructed. TCRdb itself ran the PCR reads through MiXCR, one entry per CDR3 protein. The sample includes about half a million distinct CDR3 sequences, approximately 12% seen only once; the top ten take about 5%. Ten or more counts support this clonotype. The V end was cut by 5 bases, the J end by 6 bases, with 13 bases between. Per germline, CDR1 MDHEN and CDR2 SYDVKM. The CDR3 totals 13 residues.

The sequenced sample was PBMCs from the stem cell graft donor, obtained from the stem cell graft. The TCR originated in a human donor who donated a stem cell graft to a child with combined immunodeficiency. The chain uses TRBV28 and TRBJ1-1; no reliable D call. DNA of the CDR3: TGTGCCAGCAGTAAACAACTTCCTTCTGAAGCTTTCTTT. This translates into CASSKQLPSEAFF.